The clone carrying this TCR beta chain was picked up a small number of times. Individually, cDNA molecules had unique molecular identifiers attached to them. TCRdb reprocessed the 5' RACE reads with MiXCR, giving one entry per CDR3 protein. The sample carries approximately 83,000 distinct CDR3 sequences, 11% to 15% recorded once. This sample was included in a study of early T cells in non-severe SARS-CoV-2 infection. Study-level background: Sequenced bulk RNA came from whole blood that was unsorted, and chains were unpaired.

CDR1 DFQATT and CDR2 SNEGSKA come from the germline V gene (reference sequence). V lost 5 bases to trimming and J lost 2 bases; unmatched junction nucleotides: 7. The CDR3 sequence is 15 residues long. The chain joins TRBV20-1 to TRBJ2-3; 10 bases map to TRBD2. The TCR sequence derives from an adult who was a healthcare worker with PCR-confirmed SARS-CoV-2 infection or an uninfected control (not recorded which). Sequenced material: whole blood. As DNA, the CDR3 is TGCAGTGCTGCCGGACTAGCGGACACCACAGATACGCAGTATTTT. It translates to CSAAGLADTTDTQYF.